Described below is a single TCR beta chain sequence and its context. Germline CDR1 SNHLY, CDR2 FYNNEI. After removal of 7 bases from V and 6 bases from J, the junction contained 10 bases not matched to a gene. The CDR3 spans 15 residues. Original processing methods: Researchers report that nucleated cell counts were estimated from reference gene primer amplification. This table comes from immunoSEQ multiplex PCR, and its TCRdb copy is limited to in-frame clones, with some not included. That table supplies the V and J calls and clone size; D and trimming were determined from the DNA. The table shows 310,000 or so clones, with around 88% occurring only once. This sample stems from a study of blood T cell repertoires in COVID-19. As for the study in general: Researchers got acute and convalescent COVID-19 samples from the United States, Italy and Spain. PBMCs, B-cell-depleted T cells, or T cells were the source of the cDNA or gDNA that made up the material.

Sequencing was performed on peripheral blood. This clonotype was sampled from a woman in her 30s who had recovered from COVID-19. The chain recombines TRBV2 with TRBJ2-2; 8 nucleotides agree with TRBD2. The CDR3 coding sequence is TGTGCCAGCAACTATGGACTAGCAAGCGCCGGGGAGCTGTTTTTT. It specifies CASNYGLASAGELFF.